The 17 T cell receptor beta chains below come from one sample, sequenced in a study of blood T cell repertoires in COVID-19. Clones were read by immunoSEQ multiplex PCR, and TCRdb kept only the in-frame ones, dropping some. The sample has 220,000 or so clones; around nine tenths are singletons. Sequencing input: peripheral blood. The source of these receptors is a man aged 55 to 69 with COVID-19, enrolled during active disease.

This chain connects TRBV18 to TRBJ2-1, with 9 bases lining up with TRBD2. The CDR3 totals 21 residues. The junction had 19 bases not matched to a gene; V was cut back by 2 bases and J by 2 bases. Germline loops: CDR1 KGHSH, CDR2 LQKENI. The CDR3 sequence is CASSPRSPDGSGRITYNEQFF. CDR3 nucleotide sequence: TGTGCCAGCTCACCAAGGTCCCCCGATGGTAGCGGGAGAATCACCTACAATGAGCAGTTCTTC.

The V and J genes are TRBV2 and TRBJ1-5; D remains ambiguous. The length of the CDR3 is 11 residues. Trimming pared 5 bases from V and 5 bases from J, leaving 4 bases between. Germline V gives CDR1 SNHLY, CDR2 FYNNEI. The CDR3 DNA is TGTGCCAGCAGTCTTCATCAGCCCCAGCATTTT. Its protein is CASSLHQPQHF.

The chain combines TRBV7-2 with TRBJ1-2; TRBD1 agrees at 7 bases. The CDR3 covers 14 residues. Germline V lookup: CDR1 SGHTA, CDR2 FQGNSA. J gave up 6 bases and V 1 base, and 5 bases lay outside the gene matches. The CDR3 DNA follows: TGTGCCAGCAGCTTAGGGGGACAGCAGGATGGCTACACCTTC. Translated, it gives CASSLGGQQDGYTF.

The V and J genes are TRBV6-6 and TRBJ1-5; D is ambiguous. Trimming took off 6 bases at V and 0 bases at J, with 12 bases between the two ends. The CDR3 contains 15 residues. The germline CDR1 and CDR2 sequences are MNHNY and SVGAGI (reference sequence). The CDR3 DNA sequence: TGTGCCAGCAGGCCATTGACTCTTAGCAATCAGCCCCAGCATTTT. Translated, it gives CASRPLTLSNQPQHF.

The chain links TRBV18 to TRBJ1-1; D is possibly TRBD1 (5 bases). Germline values: CDR1 KGHSH, CDR2 LQKENI. The CDR3 sequence is 13 residues long. Trimming left V 3 bases short and J 3 bases short, with 8 bases between. In nucleotides, the CDR3 is TGTGCCAGCTCACCCATCAGGGACACTGAAGCTTTCTTT. Amino acids: CASSPIRDTEAFF.

The chain uses TRBV6-6 and TRBJ1-2, with D perhaps matching TRBD1 (5 bases). This CDR3 region has 14 residues. Trimming left V 7 bases short and J 7 bases short, with 19 bases between. Germline V gene lookup returns CDR1 MNHNY and CDR2 SVGAGI (reference sequence). In DNA form, the CDR3 reads TGTGCCAGCACGCGGCCGGGGAGGGGCGGTGGCTACACCTTC. Its translation: CASTRPGRGGGYTF.

The chain has TRBV27 and TRBJ2-7; 11 bases agree with TRBD2. In germline, CDR1 is MNHEY, CDR2 SMNVEV (reference sequence). CDR3 size: 16 residues. J lost 1 base, V lost 3 bases, and 5 bases had no gene match. CDR3 protein: CASSFDSGRASYEQYF. The CDR3 DNA reads as TGTGCCAGCAGTTTCGATAGCGGGAGGGCTTCCTACGAGCAGTACTTC.

The chain recombines TRBV15 with TRBJ1-2; maybe TRBD1 (6 bases). Germline CDR1 LNHNV, CDR2 YYDKDF (reference sequence). The length of the CDR3 is 20 residues. V lost 0 bases, J lost 2 bases, and 25 bases lay in between. The CDR3 region has the DNA TGTGCCACCAGCAGAGATCGACAGGTTCTGTTGGGGGCAAGCAACTATGGCTACACCTTC. Residues: CATSRDRQVLLGASNYGYTF.

J is TRBJ1-5 and V is TRBV5-4; the match to TRBD1 covers 10 bases. Looked up from germline, CDR1 is SGHNT and CDR2 is YYREEE (reference sequence). The J segment lost 2 bases and the V segment lost 5 bases, leaving 10 bases of the junction unmatched. CDR3 length: 17 amino acids. The CDR3 sequence is CASSKGTGADGNQPQHF. For the CDR3, the DNA is TGTGCCAGCAGTAAGGGGACAGGGGCAGATGGCAATCAGCCCCAGCATTTT.

Only one count was recorded for this clone. This chain uses TRBV9 with TRBJ1-1; 9 bases are a match to TRBD1. CDR3 size: 14 residues. After removal of 4 bases from V and 2 bases from J, the junction contained 3 bases not matched to a gene. CDR1 is SGDLS and CDR2 is YYNGEE in the germline V gene. The CDR3 sequence is CASSKQGANTEAFF. In nucleotides, the CDR3 is TGTGCCAGCAGCAAACAGGGGGCCAACACTGAAGCTTTCTTT.

The CDR3 DNA reads as TGTGCCAGCAGTGATTCCGTGAACTATGGCTACACCTTC. Protein sequence: CASSDSVNYGYTF. This sequence joins TRBV6-1 and TRBJ1-2; D not resolved. CDR1 and CDR2 from the germline V gene are MNHNS and SASEGT. This CDR3 contains 13 residues. Trimming stripped 3 bases from V and 2 bases from J, with 7 bases between.

The chain's CDR3 is CASSLRGGLYEQYF. CDR3 nucleotide sequence: TGTGCCAGCAGCTTAAGGGGAGGGCTGTACGAGCAGTACTTC. The gene calls are TRBV13 and TRBJ2-7; 7 positions agree with TRBD2. The CDR3 is 14 residues long. The germline gives CDR1 PRHDT, CDR2 FYEKMQ (reference sequence). V dropped 2 bases and J dropped 4; count of bases not matched to a gene: 5.

Concerning this clone itself: This sample includes further DNA sequences coding for the same CDR3. The rearrangement uses TRBV5-1 and TRBJ2-2, with 9 nucleotides matching TRBD2. CDR3 length: 16 amino acids. CDR1 and CDR2 (germline): SGHRS, YFSETQ. With 0 bases clipped from V and 4 bases from J, the junction kept 4 bases outside the gene matches. The CDR3 region has the DNA TGCGCCAGCAGCTTGGCGGCGGGGGGGCCCACCGGGGAGCTGTTTTTT. As protein: CASSLAAGGPTGELFF. The variable domain in full, with the rest retrieved from reference TRBV5-1 and TRBJ2-2, is KAGVTQTPRYLIKTRGQQVTLSCSPISGHRSVSWYQQTPGQGLQFLFEYFSETQRNKGNFPGRFSGRQFSNSRSEMNVSTLELGDSALYLCASSLAAGGPTGELFFGEGSRLTVL.

The genes are TRBV5-5 and TRBJ2-6, with TRBD1 matching over 7 bases. The V gene's germline CDR1 is SGHKS and CDR2 YYEKEE (reference sequence). This CDR3 has 18 residues. V was pared by 4 bases and J by 1 base, with 11 bases of the junction left unmatched. The CDR3 here is CASSRQGGLTSGANVLTF. In nucleotides, the CDR3 is TGTGCCAGCAGCAGACAGGGTGGGCTAACTTCTGGGGCCAACGTCCTGACTTTC.

The chain recombines TRBV19 with TRBJ1-1, with 11 bases aligning to TRBD1. Germline V CDR1 and CDR2: LNHDA, SQIVND (reference sequence). The CDR3 length is 13 residues. Trimming at V came to 10 bases and at J to 4 bases, leaving 5 bases not matched to a gene. This CDR3 reads CATGQGAFTEAFF. In DNA form, the CDR3 reads TGTGCCACCGGACAGGGGGCGTTCACTGAAGCTTTCTTT.

The chain uses TRBV6-1 and TRBJ2-3; 8 bases match TRBD1. V was pared by 4 bases and J by 1 base, with 7 bases of the junction left unmatched. This CDR3 region has 16 residues. The V gene's germline CDR1 is MNHNS and CDR2 SASEGT. The CDR3 region has the DNA TGTGCCAGCAGTGTCTCAGGGGGCGAGGGCACAGATACGCAGTATTTT. Translation gives CASSVSGGEGTDTQYF.

This chain joins TRBV10-3 and TRBJ2-5, with D possibly being TRBD2 (6 bases). The V end lost 6 bases, the J end lost 5 bases, and 13 bases lay between the germline ends. Germline assignment: CDR1 ENHRY and CDR2 SYGVKD. The CDR3 runs to 13 residues. CDR3 nucleotide sequence: TGTGCCATCAGAGACGCGGGGCAGGAGACCCAGTACTTC. Translation: CAIRDAGQETQYF.